Listed here are 23 T cell receptor beta chains from one sample, sequenced in a study of cytomegalovirus exposure and HLA in healthy donors. Use of 60 Vbeta and 13 Jbeta primers characterized the PCR. Sequencing was performed with immunoSEQ multiplex PCR; in TCRdb, only in-frame clones are kept and a portion is missing. The sample lists fewer than 150,000 clones; roughly 65% were seen once. The sequenced sample was PBMCs. The receptors here all came from a woman in her 30s in good health and CMV-seronegative.

The J gene is TRBJ2-3, the V gene TRBV6-1, with 11 bases that match TRBD2. The trim removed 6 bases at V and 5 bases at J, leaving 4 bases unmatched. The CDR3 runs 14 residues. The germline V gene has CDR1 MNHNS and CDR2 SASEGT. The CDR3 sequence: CASRLAGVKDTQYF. As DNA, the CDR3 is TGTGCCAGCAGACTAGCGGGGGTTAAAGATACGCAGTATTTT.

V is TRBV7-8 and J is TRBJ2-3; 8 positions match TRBD2. The V and J ends lost 5 bases and 6 bases, in that order; junction bases with no gene match: 7. From germline, CDR1 is SGHVS and CDR2 FQNEAQ. There are 14 residues in the CDR3. The DNA for the CDR3 is TGTGCCAGCAGCACGGGACTAGTTCGCGATACGCAGTATTTT. Amino acids: CASSTGLVRDTQYF. The whole variable domain, filled in from reference TRBV7-8 and TRBJ2-3, reads GAGVSQSPRYKVAKRGQDVALRCDPISGHVSLFWYQQALGQGPEFLTYFQNEAQLDKSGLPSDRFFAERPEGSVSTLKIQRTQQEDSAVYLCASSTGLVRDTQYFGPGTRLTVL.

This clone was seen a few times. This rearrangement joins TRBV7-9 to TRBJ1-1, with 7 nucleotides matching TRBD1. With 5 bases clipped from V and 3 bases from J, the junction kept 6 bases outside the gene matches. CDR3 length: 14 residues. Germline-derived CDR1 and CDR2 are SEHNR and FQNEAQ (reference sequence). CDR3 DNA sequence: TGTGCCAGCAGCAGAGGACAGGTATACACTGAAGCTTTCTTT. This codes for CASSRGQVYTEAFF. The full variable domain, with the rest looked up from reference TRBV7-9 and TRBJ1-1, is DTGVSQNPRHKITKRGQNVTFRCDPISEHNRLYWYRQTLGQGPEFLTYFQNEAQLEKSRLLSDRFSAERPKGSFSTLEIQRTEQGDSAMYLCASSRGQVYTEAFFGQGTRLTVV.

This chain connects TRBV16 to TRBJ2-3, with 13 positions matching TRBD2. The CDR3 extends over 15 amino acids. Germline assignment: CDR1 KGHSY and CDR2 FQNENV. Germline trimming cut 4 bases from V and 7 bases from J; bases unmatched to any gene: 5. The CDR3 region has the DNA TGTGCCAGCAGCCGACGGACTAGCGGGAGTCATACGCAGTATTTT. It is translated as CASSRRTSGSHTQYF.

The rearrangement links TRBV2 to TRBJ1-1, with a possible D match to TRBD1 (6 bases). V lost 8 bases and J lost 0, with 10 bases in between. The germline V gene has CDR1 SNHLY and CDR2 FYNNEI. The CDR3 spans 13 residues. The CDR3 DNA follows: TGTGCCAGCCGGACAGATCTGAACACTGAAGCTTTCTTT. Encoded protein: CASRTDLNTEAFF.

The chain joins TRBV19 to TRBJ1-2; D not certain. V dropped 4 bases and J dropped 2 bases, with 20 bases sitting between them. The CDR3 runs 17 residues. CDR1 is LNHDA, CDR2 SQIVND, per germline (reference sequence). DNA of the CDR3: TGTGCCAGTAGTAATTTCCGGAGTAGCGGAGGAAACTATGGCTACACCTTC. Translation: CASSNFRSSGGNYGYTF.

V and J are TRBV28 and TRBJ2-1; 11 positions match TRBD2. Germline V gene data show CDR1 as MDHEN and CDR2 as SYDVKM. The V gene end was trimmed by 5 bases and the J gene end by 6 bases; junction bases not matched to a gene: 3. This CDR3 is 14 amino acids long. The CDR3: CASSVLAGANEQFF. Written as DNA, the CDR3 is TGTGCCAGCAGTGTACTAGCGGGAGCCAATGAGCAGTTCTTC. Variable domain in full (rest from reference TRBV28 and TRBJ2-1): DVKVTQSSRYLVKRTGEKVFLECVQDMDHENMFWYRQDPGLGLRLIYFSYDVKMKEKGDIPEGYSVSREKKERFSLILESASTNQTSMYLCASSVLAGANEQFFGPGTRLTVL.

This clone was counted once. V and J are TRBV27 and TRBJ2-5; TRBD1 agrees at 7 bases. Germline V gene sequence: CDR1 MNHEY, CDR2 SMNVEV (reference sequence). With 5 bases clipped from V and 4 bases from J, the junction kept 13 bases outside the gene matches. The CDR3 extends over 16 amino acids. The CDR3 DNA reads TGTGCCAGCAGTCCAGGGACAGACTCAAGGGGAGAGACCCAGTACTTC. It is translated as CASSPGTDSRGETQYF.

The genes are TRBV19 and TRBJ2-1, with 11 bases matching TRBD1. Germline CDR1 LNHDA, CDR2 SQIVND (reference sequence). There are 15 residues in the CDR3. V gave up 5 bases and J gave up 5 bases; unmatched junction bases: 5. The CDR3 nucleotides read TGTGCCAGTAGTTTGGGACAGGGGGTGAACAATGAGCAGTTCTTC. It codes for CASSLGQGVNNEQFF.

This clone was recorded once. V and J are TRBV27 and TRBJ2-7; possible D gene TRBD1, 5 bases. Germline V gene data show CDR1 as MNHEY and CDR2 as SMNVEV (reference sequence). This CDR3 has 13 residues. V dropped 3 bases and J dropped 5 bases, with 11 bases sitting between them. CDR3 DNA sequence: TGTGCCAGCAGTTTGGCGCAGGGCGACGAGCAGTACTTC. The encoded protein is CASSLAQGDEQYF.

This sequence joins TRBV19 and TRBJ2-7; 7 bases map to TRBD2. Germline assignment: CDR1 LNHDA and CDR2 SQIVND (reference sequence). The CDR3 totals 15 residues. The ends lost 3 bases at V and 3 bases at J; junction bases unmatched: 8. In DNA, the CDR3 is TGTGCCAGTAGTATCGTACGCGGGAGTAGCTACGAGCAGTACTTC. Protein sequence: CASSIVRGSSYEQYF.

The CDR3 DNA follows: TGTGCCAGCAGCCAAGGCGGTCTGGCTAGCGGGAGTGGGACGGCCTACGAGCAGTACTTC. Its protein product is CASSQGGLASGSGTAYEQYF. The J gene is TRBJ2-7, the V gene TRBV4-2; 10 bases align to TRBD2. This CDR3 comprises 20 residues. The V and J ends lost 1 base and 2 bases, in that order; junction bases with no gene match: 17. CDR1 and CDR2 (germline): LGHNA, YNFKEQ.

The chain joins TRBV19 to TRBJ1-4; no firm D call. The CDR3 is 15 residues long. From germline, CDR1 is LNHDA and CDR2 SQIVND (reference sequence). The V end was cut by 0 bases, the J end by 6 bases, with 11 bases between. Here the CDR3 reads CASSIDWAEDEKLFF. The CDR3 DNA sequence: TGTGCCAGTAGTATAGATTGGGCAGAAGATGAAAAACTGTTTTTT.

The chain has TRBV9 and TRBJ2-1; D is possibly TRBD2 (6 bases). V shed 0 bases and J shed 4 bases, with 14 bases lying between them. The CDR3 runs 16 residues. CDR1 SGDLS and CDR2 YYNGEE come from the germline V gene. This CDR3 reads CASSVEAAGHYNEQFF. In DNA, the CDR3 is TGTGCCAGCAGCGTAGAAGCGGCGGGGCATTACAATGAGCAGTTCTTC.

The chain employs TRBV10-3 and TRBJ2-3; 14 positions match TRBD2. Per the germline V gene, CDR1 is ENHRY and CDR2 is SYGVKD. Trimming cost V 3 bases and J 2 bases; bases outside gene matches: 13. The CDR3 consists of 20 residues. In DNA form, the CDR3 reads TGTGCCATCAGTGACCCGGGACTAGCGGGGGCGACGATAAACACAGATACGCAGTATTTT. Encoded protein: CAISDPGLAGATINTDTQYF.

The chain employs TRBV19 and TRBJ2-3; 8 nucleotides align to TRBD1. V shed 6 bases, J shed 3 bases, and the junction held 14 bases outside the gene matches. CDR1 LNHDA and CDR2 SQIVND come from the germline V gene (reference sequence). This CDR3 is built from 17 residues. In nucleotides, the CDR3 is TGTGCCAGTAGCTCTACGACAGGGGCTAAAGGAACAGATACGCAGTATTTT. Translating gives CASSSTTGAKGTDTQYF.

The V and J genes are TRBV28 and TRBJ2-3; perhaps TRBD2 as D (6 bases). CDR3 length: 15 amino acids. CDR1 is MDHEN and CDR2 is SYDVKM in the germline V gene. Trimming took off 3 bases at V and 3 bases at J, with 13 bases between the two ends. CDR3 bases: TGTGCCAGCAGTTTGGAGGGGAGATATACAGATACGCAGTATTTT. As protein: CASSLEGRYTDTQYF.

The chain joins TRBV9 to TRBJ2-3, with 10 nucleotides matching TRBD2. CDR1 is SGDLS, CDR2 YYNGEE, per germline. The CDR3 totals 16 residues. J was trimmed by 5 bases and V by 3 bases; bases with no gene match: 9. The DNA for the CDR3 is TGTGCCAGCAGCGCCAGCGGGGGGGCCGGAATAGATACGCAGTATTTT. Translation gives CASSASGGAGIDTQYF.

The chain links TRBV29-1 to TRBJ2-5; TRBD2 is a possible D gene (7 bases). V lost 4 bases and J lost 3, with 9 bases in between. There are 12 residues in the CDR3. Germline V gene data show CDR1 as SQVTM and CDR2 as ANQGSEA. The CDR3 loop is CSVGGGEETQYF. The CDR3, as DNA: TGCAGCGTTGGAGGGGGGGAAGAGACCCAGTACTTC.

This clone has just one count. The chain recombines TRBV10-3 with TRBJ1-2, with TRBD1 identical over 11 bases. V was pared by 10 bases and J by 0 bases, with 10 bases of the junction left unmatched. Germline lookup yields CDR1 ENHRY and CDR2 SYGVKD. The CDR3 is made up of 16 amino acids. The CDR3 region is CATKGQGATSNYGYTF. The CDR3 DNA follows: TGTGCCACCAAAGGACAGGGGGCGACCTCTAACTATGGCTACACCTTC.

Notes on this clone: The junction differs from germline at one of its ends, possibly a read error. In the same sample, other DNA sequences code for this CDR3. The chain carries TRBV7-7 and TRBJ2-5; TRBD1 might be the D (5 bases). CDR1 SSHAT and CDR2 FNYEAQ come from the germline V gene (reference sequence). The CDR3 covers 15 residues. The chain's CDR3 is CASSPTGVPQETQYF. CDR3 nucleotides: TGTGCTAGCAGCCCCACAGGCGTACCACAAGAGACCCAGTACTTC.

V and J are TRBV11-2 and TRBJ2-2, with TRBD1 as a possible D gene (5 bases). Germline CDR1 reads SGHAT; CDR2 reads FQNNGV. This CDR3 has 16 amino acids. Deletions cut 0 bases from V and 3 bases from J, with 11 bases between. The chain's CDR3 is CASSLEAGYDTGELFF. The CDR3 DNA reads TGTGCCAGCAGCTTAGAGGCAGGGTATGACACCGGGGAGCTGTTTTTT.

The chain is built from TRBV11-3 and TRBJ2-2; 8 positions match TRBD2. The junction had 9 bases not matched to a gene; V was cut back by 0 bases and J by 3 bases. Germline CDR1 reads SGHNT; CDR2 reads YENEEA. The CDR3 contains 18 residues. The CDR3 nucleotides read TGTGCCAGCAGCTTAGAAATCAGTAGCGGGGATCACACCGGGGAGCTGTTTTTT. It codes for CASSLEISSGDHTGELFF.